This T cell receptor (beta chain) appears in the sequencing data of a study of control samples from healthy donors and cancer patients. Generated by immunoSEQ multiplex PCR, the TCRdb table keeps only in-frame clones and is missing some. The table shows approximately 100,000 clones, with about nine tenths occurring only once. V was shortened by 0 bases and J by 4 bases, with 16 bases between the two germline ends. The CDR3 loop spans 16 amino acids. CDR1 and CDR2 from the germline V gene are GTSNPN and SVGIG (reference sequence). The TCR comes from a human donor in good health. The donor label of this sample is uncertain. This chain uses TRBV30 with TRBJ1-5; D possibly corresponds to TRBD1 (6 bases). The sequencing sample was made of blood. CDR3 DNA sequence: TGTGCCTGGAGTGTACGGGGGAGGGGGGGTAATCAGCCCCAGCATTTT. Its translation: CAWSVRGRGGNQPQHF.